This TCR beta chain was found in a study of T cells of healthy individuals. TCRdb re-derived calls from the 5' RACE reads in MiXCR, one entry per CDR3 protein. Counted here are tens of thousands of distinct CDR3 sequences, around 15% occurring once; the ten biggest clones make up approximately 4.8%. Trimming took 0 bases from V and 0 from J; bases not matched to a gene: 1. The CDR3 is 15 amino acids. Germline V gene lookup returns CDR1 SGDLS and CDR2 YYNGEE. The V and J genes are TRBV9 and TRBJ2-7; TRBD2 matches at 9 bases. This receptor was taken from a human donor in good health. The CDR3 here is CASSVGSGSSYEQYF. The CDR3 bases are TGTGCCAGCAGCGTAGGTAGCGGGAGCTCCTACGAGCAGTACTTC.